These 15 T cell receptor beta chains came from one sample sequenced in a study of shared clonotypes between healthy human individuals. Naive-designated CD8 cells lacked CD45RO, were positively enriched for CCR7, and omitted terminally differentiated effector memory CD45RA+ cells. Repertoires were generated with immunoSEQ multiplex PCR, while TCRdb's copy carries only in-frame clones and drops some. The repertoire consists of nearly 2 million clones, with approximately 94% occurring once and the leading ten covering around 1.2%. The sequenced sample consisted of naive CD8+ T cells sorted from blood. The receptor set was obtained from a man younger than 35 in good health.

This clone has only one observation. The chain is built from TRBV4-2 and TRBJ2-1; D is undetermined. Per the germline V gene, CDR1 is LGHNA and CDR2 is YNFKEQ. The CDR3 extends over 12 amino acids. V gave up 2 bases and J gave up 10 bases, with 9 bases separating them. This CDR3 is CASSQTGPEQFF. CDR3 DNA: TGTGCCAGCAGCCAAACGGGCCCAGAGCAGTTCTTC.

V usage is TRBV5-5 and J usage is TRBJ1-1; the D is unclear. The germline V gene has CDR1 SGHKS and CDR2 YYEKEE (reference sequence). Trimming stripped 0 bases from V and 0 bases from J, with 9 bases between. The CDR3 is made up of 15 amino acids. CDR3 protein: CASSLASLMNTEAFF. DNA for the CDR3: TGTGCCAGCAGCTTGGCCAGTCTAATGAACACTGAAGCTTTCTTT.

V gene TRBV4-1 combines with J gene TRBJ2-7; 7 bases are shared with TRBD1. The germline CDR1 and CDR2 sequences are MGHRA and YSYEKL. V lost 0 bases and J lost 3; bases outside the gene matches: 2. The CDR3 runs 14 residues. The CDR3 reads CASSQEGQLYEQYF. The CDR3 nucleotides read TGCGCCAGCAGCCAAGAGGGACAGCTCTACGAGCAGTACTTC.

The chain joins TRBV19 to TRBJ2-1, with TRBD2 matching over 11 bases. V gave up 8 bases and J gave up 5 bases; unmatched junction bases: 8. Germline CDR1 is LNHDA and CDR2 is SQIVND (reference sequence). This CDR3 spans 15 amino acids. DNA of the CDR3: TGTGCCAGTGGAAGACTAGCGGGAATCCACAATGAGCAGTTCTTC. Translating gives CASGRLAGIHNEQFF.

The rearrangement links TRBV6-5 to TRBJ1-1; TRBD1 matches at 9 bases. Germline loops: CDR1 MNHEY, CDR2 SVGAGI. J gave up 3 bases and V 4 bases, and 3 bases lay outside the gene matches. The CDR3 covers 14 residues. The CDR3 sequence: CASSSGTGYTEAFF. CDR3 in DNA: TGTGCCAGCAGTTCCGGGACAGGGTACACTGAAGCTTTCTTT.

V usage is TRBV5-6 and J usage is TRBJ1-2, with 10 bases matching TRBD1. Germline V gives CDR1 SGHDT, CDR2 YYEEEE. The CDR3 spans 15 residues. V gave up 6 bases and J gave up 1 base; unmatched junction bases: 6. This chain's CDR3 is CASNLGTGVNYGYTF. The CDR3 bases are TGTGCCAGCAACCTAGGGACAGGGGTTAACTATGGCTACACCTTC.

CDR3 nucleotides: TGTGCCAGCAGCTTAGGGGGCCCCTTGGATGAAAAACTGTTTTTT. Residues: CASSLGGPLDEKLFF. This rearrangement joins TRBV13 to TRBJ1-4; D is unresolved. This CDR3 region has 15 residues. Germline lookup yields CDR1 PRHDT and CDR2 FYEKMQ (reference sequence). V was cut by 0 bases and J by 6 bases, with 11 bases left in between. Using reference TRBV13 and TRBJ1-4 for the parts outside the CDR3, the full variable domain is AAGVIQSPRHLIKEKRETATLKCYPIPRHDTVYWYQQGPGQDPQFLISFYEKMQSDKGSIPDRFSAQQFSDYHSELNMSSLELGDSALYFCASSLGGPLDEKLFFGSGTQLSVL.

Regarding this clone: This may arise from a read error, as a much more abundant clone is one base away. The sample carries other DNA sequences with the same CDR3. The genes are TRBV6-1 and TRBJ2-7; D remains unclear. Germline CDR1 MNHNS, CDR2 SASEGT. The CDR3 spans 10 residues. Trimming cost V 6 bases and J 3 bases, with 3 bases left between them. The CDR3 nucleotides are TGTGCCAGCAGGGACTACGAGCAGTACTTC. It is translated as CASRDYEQYF.

The rearrangement links TRBV9 to TRBJ2-3; 10 positions agree with TRBD2. The CDR3 loop spans 15 amino acids. The ends lost 6 bases at V and 4 bases at J; junction bases unmatched: 8. The V gene's germline CDR1 is SGDLS and CDR2 YYNGEE. The CDR3 sequence: CASNPGLASPDTQYF. CDR3 sequence (DNA): TGTGCCAGCAATCCGGGACTAGCGTCGCCAGATACGCAGTATTTT.

The chain combines TRBV10-2 with TRBJ1-1; 9 positions agree with TRBD1. Trimming removed 7 bases from V and 3 bases from J; junction bases left unmatched: 6. There are 14 residues in the CDR3. CDR1 is WSHSY and CDR2 is SAAADI in the germline V gene. CDR3 sequence reads: CASNPGTGYTEAFF. The CDR3 DNA reads TGCGCCAGCAATCCCGGGACAGGGTACACTGAAGCTTTCTTT.

V is TRBV6-1 and J is TRBJ2-7; D possibly corresponds to TRBD1 (7 bases). The CDR3 extends over 11 amino acids. The ends were cut back, 11 bases at V and 3 bases at J, with 11 bases in the middle. Looked up from germline, CDR1 is MNHNS and CDR2 is SASEGT. As DNA, the CDR3 is TGTGCCTCCAGGGGGGTCTACGAGCAGTACTTC. Its protein is CASRGVYEQYF.

In DNA, the CDR3 is TGCGCCAGCAGCCAAAAGACAGGGGGATACATTGAAGCTTTCTTT. It specifies CASSQKTGGYIEAFF. The chain carries TRBV4-1 and TRBJ1-1; TRBD1 matches 9 bases. With 2 bases clipped from V and 7 bases from J, the junction kept 8 bases outside the gene matches. The CDR3 totals 15 residues. Germline V gives CDR1 MGHRA, CDR2 YSYEKL.

This sequence joins TRBV6-6 and TRBJ1-2; TRBD1 might be the D (6 bases). CDR1 and CDR2 from the germline V gene are MNHNY and SVGAGI (reference sequence). V was trimmed by 8 bases and J by 3 bases, leaving 19 bases between them. CDR3 length equals 15 residues. The CDR3: CASSPRGRTDYGYTF. CDR3 sequence (DNA): TGTGCCAGCTCCCCCAGAGGTAGGACAGACTATGGCTACACCTTC.

The chain has TRBV4-3 and TRBJ1-2, with D possibly matching TRBD1 (5 bases). Germline CDR1 LGHNA, CDR2 YSLEER. This CDR3 comprises 16 residues. The V end was cut by 2 bases, the J end by 2 bases, with 15 bases between. CDR3 loop: CASSQSTRSGNYGYTF. CDR3 nucleotide sequence: TGCGCCAGCAGCCAATCCACAAGATCAGGGAACTATGGCTACACCTTC.

This clone showed up just once. The CDR3 loop is CASSQDRGEGLYEQFF. CDR3 nucleotide sequence: TGCGCCAGCAGCCAAGATAGGGGGGAGGGCCTGTATGAGCAGTTCTTC. The chain joins TRBV4-3 to TRBJ2-1; D is perhaps TRBD2 (7 bases). Germline V gives CDR1 LGHNA, CDR2 YSLEER. V lost 0 bases, J lost 8 bases, and 17 bases lay in between. The CDR3 runs to 16 residues.